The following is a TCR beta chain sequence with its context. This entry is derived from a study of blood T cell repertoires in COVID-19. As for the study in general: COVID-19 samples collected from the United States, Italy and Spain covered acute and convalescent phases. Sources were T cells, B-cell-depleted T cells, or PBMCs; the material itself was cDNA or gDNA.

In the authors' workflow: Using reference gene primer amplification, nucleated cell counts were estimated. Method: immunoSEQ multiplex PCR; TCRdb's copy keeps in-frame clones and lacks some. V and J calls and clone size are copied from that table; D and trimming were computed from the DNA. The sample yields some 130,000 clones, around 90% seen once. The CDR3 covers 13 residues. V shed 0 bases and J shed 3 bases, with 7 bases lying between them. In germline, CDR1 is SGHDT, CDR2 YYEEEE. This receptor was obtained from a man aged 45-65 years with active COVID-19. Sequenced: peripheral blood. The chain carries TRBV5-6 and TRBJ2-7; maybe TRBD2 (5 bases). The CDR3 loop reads CASSLAGLYEQYV. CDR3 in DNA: TGTGCCAGCAGCTTGGCCGGACTCTACGAGCAGTACGTC.